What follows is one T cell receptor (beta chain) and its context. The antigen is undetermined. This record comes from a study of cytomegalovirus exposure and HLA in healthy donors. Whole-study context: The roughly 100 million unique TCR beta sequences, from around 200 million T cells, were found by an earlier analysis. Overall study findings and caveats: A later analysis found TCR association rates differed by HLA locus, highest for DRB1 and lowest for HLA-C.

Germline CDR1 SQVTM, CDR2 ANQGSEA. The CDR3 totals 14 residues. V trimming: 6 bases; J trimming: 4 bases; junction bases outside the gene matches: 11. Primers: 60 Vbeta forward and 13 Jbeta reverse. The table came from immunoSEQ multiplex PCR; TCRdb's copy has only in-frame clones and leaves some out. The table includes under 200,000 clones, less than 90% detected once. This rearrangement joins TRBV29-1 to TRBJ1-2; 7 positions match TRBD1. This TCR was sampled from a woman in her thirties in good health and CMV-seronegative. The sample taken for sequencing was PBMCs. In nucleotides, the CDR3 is TGCAGCGTCACACTAGGACAGGCCGGCTATGGCTACACCTTC. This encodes CSVTLGQAGYGYTF.